What follows are 22 T cell receptor beta chains derived from one specimen sequenced in a study of T cells after yellow fever vaccination. TCRdb recomputed calls from the 5' RACE reads with MiXCR, one row per CDR3 protein. The profile covers 360,000 or so distinct CDR3 sequences, with 11% appearing a single time and more than 15% taken by the ten largest. Here the sequenced sample was PBMCs, taken on the day of the first yellow fever vaccination. These receptors originate from a young man who received the YFV17D yellow fever vaccine.

This clonotype was recorded at least ten times. V is TRBV29-1 and J is TRBJ2-2, with 8 bases lining up with TRBD1. The CDR3 is 14 residues long. Germline CDR1 reads SQVTM; CDR2 reads ANQGSEA. V was clipped by 6 bases and J by 4 bases; unmatched bases: 7. CDR3 amino acids: CSVRQGSGTGELFF. The CDR3 DNA is TGCAGCGTGAGACAGGGGTCGGGCACCGGGGAGCTGTTTTTT.

This clonotype came up a few times. The J gene is TRBJ1-1, the V gene TRBV9, with a weak D call TRBD1 (5 bases). This CDR3 contains 15 residues. Germline V gene lookup returns CDR1 SGDLS and CDR2 YYNGEE. V was pared by 0 bases and J by 3 bases, with 12 bases between. CDR3 coding DNA: TGTGCCAGCAGCGTAGCTCTTCAGGGCTACACTGAAGCTTTCTTT. Protein product: CASSVALQGYTEAFF.

This clonotype was seen only a few times. The chain carries TRBV12-3 or TRBV12-4 and TRBJ1-2; D gene unclear. The germline V and J ends were trimmed by 6 bases and 8 bases, with 16 bases remaining between them. The CDR3 extends over 13 amino acids. In DNA, the CDR3 is TGTGCCAGCAGCCCGTCTCAGGTTTTGGGCTACACCTTC. It codes for CASSPSQVLGYTF.

This clonotype was counted only a few times. V usage is TRBV12-3 or TRBV12-4 and J usage is TRBJ2-7; 7 bases map to TRBD1. This CDR3 is built from 15 residues. J gave up 4 bases and V 5 bases, and 11 bases lay outside the gene matches. The CDR3 sequence: CASSPPGTARYEQYF. CDR3 DNA: TGTGCCAGCAGTCCTCCCGGGACAGCACGTTACGAGCAGTACTTC.

The chain uses TRBV7-8 and TRBJ2-7, with 7 bases fitting TRBD2. Germline V CDR1 and CDR2: SGHVS, FQNEAQ. The CDR3 spans 14 residues. V lost 3 bases, J lost 3 bases, and 5 bases stayed unmatched. In nucleotides, the CDR3 is TGTGCCAGCAGCTTCAAGCGGGGCAACTACGAGCAGTACTTC. It yields the protein CASSFKRGNYEQYF.

This chain joins TRBV29-1 and TRBJ2-3; D unresolved. Germline CDR1 SQVTM, CDR2 ANQGSEA. The length of the CDR3 is 15 residues. Trimming left V 1 base short and J 5 bases short, with 16 bases between. The CDR3 DNA sequence: TGCAGCGTTGAAGGCGCAGACCACCGGGTAGATACGCAGTATTTT. Translating it yields CSVEGADHRVDTQYF.

This clonotype occurred many times. The genes are TRBV4-2 and TRBJ2-1; 9 nucleotides line up with TRBD2. The V gene's germline CDR1 is LGHNA and CDR2 YNFKEQ. J lost 6 bases, V lost 0 bases, and 9 bases had no gene match. The CDR3 sequence is 17 residues long. CDR3 region: CASSQESVRGGPNEQFF. CDR3 nucleotide sequence: TGTGCCAGCAGCCAAGAATCGGTGCGGGGGGGCCCCAATGAGCAGTTCTTC.

The chain employs TRBV4-2 and TRBJ2-6; D gene ambiguous. From germline, CDR1 is LGHNA and CDR2 YNFKEQ. Trimming took 0 bases from V and 0 from J, leaving 9 bases between them. The CDR3 is 17 residues long. The CDR3 DNA reads TGTGCCAGCAGCCAAGAAGACGGTAGCTCTGGGGCCAACGTCCTGACTTTC. Translated: CASSQEDGSSGANVLTF.

The table lists this clonotype with a few counts. CDR3 amino acids: CASRNGRELFF. The DNA for the CDR3 is TGTGCCAGCAGGAATGGACGGGAACTGTTTTTT. The V gene is TRBV6-2 or TRBV6-3, the J gene TRBJ1-4; D is undetermined. V dropped 6 bases and J dropped 12 bases, with 11 bases sitting between them. This CDR3 is built from 11 residues. The germline CDR1 and CDR2 sequences are MNHEY and SVGEGT.

The sample holds many counts of this clonotype. The rearrangement joins TRBV9 to TRBJ2-7; 7 bases are a match to TRBD1. The germline V gene encodes CDR1 SGDLS and CDR2 YYNGEE. The trim removed 3 bases at V and 2 bases at J, leaving 8 bases unmatched. The CDR3 is 15 amino acids. The CDR3 bases are TGTGCCAGCAGCGCCCGCCGGGACAGTACCTACGAGCAGTACTTC. Translated: CASSARRDSTYEQYF.

This clonotype has only a few counts. One end of the junction does not line up with germline, which may come from a read error. This chain connects TRBV20-1 to TRBJ1-1, with 9 nucleotides matching TRBD1. Per germline, CDR1 DFQATT and CDR2 SNEGSKA (reference sequence). The CDR3 runs 15 residues. CDR3 sequence: CSAGESRQGDTEAFF. The CDR3 DNA follows: TGCAGTGCTGGAGAGTCCCGACAGGGGGACACTGAAGCTTTCTTT.

Only a few counts were recorded for this clonotype. J is TRBJ2-7 and V is TRBV20-1; D is uncertain. Germline V gene sequence: CDR1 DFQATT, CDR2 SNEGSKA (reference sequence). Trimming removed 3 bases from V and 4 bases from J, with 19 bases in between. CDR3 size: 15 residues. The CDR3 reads CSASFIRIDRYEQYF. Here the CDR3 DNA reads TGCAGTGCTAGTTTTATTCGTATAGACCGTTACGAGCAGTACTTC.

The rearrangement links TRBV12-3 or TRBV12-4 to TRBJ2-3; D possibly corresponds to TRBD2 (6 bases). The CDR3 spans 11 residues. Trimming removed 7 bases from V and 7 bases from J, with 9 bases in between. The CDR3 DNA reads as TGTGCCAGCAAGGAGGGGAATACGCAGTATTTT. Translation gives CASKEGNTQYF.

This clonotype was picked up a small number of times. The chain carries TRBV12-3 or TRBV12-4 and TRBJ2-3; TRBD2 matches 13 bases. The V segment lost 6 bases and the J segment 7 bases; nucleotides outside the gene matches: 4. The CDR3 extends over 14 amino acids. The chain's CDR3 is CASSTSGGAHTQYF. As DNA, the CDR3 is TGTGCCAGCAGCACTAGCGGGGGGGCTCATACGCAGTATTTT.

The chain has TRBV9 and TRBJ2-3; no firm D call. Germline V gives CDR1 SGDLS, CDR2 YYNGEE. The length of the CDR3 is 14 residues. The V end lost 3 bases, the J end lost 6 bases, and 14 bases lay between the germline ends. The CDR3 nucleotides are TGTGCCAGCAGCGAAGCGCCCAGTCAGGATACGCAGTATTTT. It specifies CASSEAPSQDTQYF. Full variable domain (remainder filled in from reference TRBV9 and TRBJ2-3): DSGVTQTPKHLITATGQRVTLRCSPRSGDLSVYWYQQSLDQGLQFLIQYYNGEERAKGNILERFSAQQFPDLHSELNLSSLELGDSALYFCASSEAPSQDTQYFGPGTRLTVL.

This clonotype was seen only a few times. The chain employs TRBV24-1 and TRBJ2-2; TRBD1 agrees at 9 bases. Germline V gene lookup returns CDR1 KGHDR and CDR2 SFDVKD. The CDR3 length is 16 residues. The trim removed 4 bases at V and 6 bases at J, leaving 8 bases unmatched. CDR3 protein: CATSDRDREVSGELFF. The CDR3 DNA follows: TGTGCCACCAGTGACCGGGACAGGGAGGTATCCGGGGAGCTGTTTTTT.

The V gene is TRBV9, the J gene TRBJ1-6; 7 bases are shared with TRBD1. Germline CDR1 SGDLS, CDR2 YYNGEE. Trimming removed 4 bases from V and 3 bases from J; junction bases left unmatched: 10. CDR3 length: 17 residues. The CDR3 DNA follows: TGTGCCAGCAGCTCACGACAGGGCCCCAACTATAATTCACCCCTCCACTTT. Translation: CASSSRQGPNYNSPLHF.

The genes are TRBV29-1 and TRBJ2-7, with a weak D call TRBD1 (6 bases). Germline CDR1 is SQVTM and CDR2 is ANQGSEA. The CDR3 has 11 residues. Trimming took 8 bases from V and 5 from J, leaving 13 bases between them. In DNA form, the CDR3 reads TGCAGCAGCCTTTGGGGGCACGAGCAGTACTTC. Its translation: CSSLWGHEQYF.

This chain joins TRBV4-3 and TRBJ2-7; weak D call: TRBD1 (6 bases). Germline loops: CDR1 LGHNA, CDR2 YSLEER. V dropped 1 base and J dropped 0 bases, with 10 bases sitting between them. The CDR3 totals 15 residues. For the CDR3, the DNA is TGCGCCAGCAGCCAAGCGGGACAAAGCTCCTACGAGCAGTACTTC. It yields the protein CASSQAGQSSYEQYF.

The rearrangement joins TRBV12-3 or TRBV12-4 to TRBJ2-7; D remains unclear. V was clipped by 3 bases and J by 3 bases, with 6 bases between them. The CDR3 extends over 12 amino acids. CDR3 protein: CASSLDLYEQYV. The CDR3 DNA is TGTGCCAGCAGTTTGGATCTCTACGAGCAGTACGTC.

This clonotype was detected only a few times. The rearrangement links TRBV13 to TRBJ2-2, with 8 bases aligning to TRBD1. Germline V CDR1 and CDR2: PRHDT, FYEKMQ (reference sequence). V was pared by 5 bases and J by 2 bases, with 4 bases of the junction left unmatched. The CDR3 length is 15 residues. The CDR3 region is CASSKGTGNTGELFF. Here the CDR3 DNA reads TGTGCCAGCAGCAAAGGGACAGGCAACACCGGGGAGCTGTTTTTT.

Many counts were recorded for this clonotype. The chain joins TRBV20-1 to TRBJ1-5; D might be TRBD1 (6 bases). The CDR3 loop spans 13 amino acids. Germline V gives CDR1 DFQATT, CDR2 SNEGSKA (reference sequence). Trimming took off 3 bases at V and 5 bases at J, with 11 bases between the two ends. CDR3 protein: CSASTGRDQPQHF. CDR3 in DNA: TGCAGTGCTAGTACAGGGCGAGATCAGCCCCAGCATTTT.